The 7 T cell receptor beta chains presented below share a single source sample, sequenced in a study of T cell responses to AZD1222 COVID-19 vaccine. Produced via immunoSEQ multiplex PCR; TCRdb's table is partial and in-frame only. Of approximately 210,000 clones in the sample, 94% were seen once. This specimen consisted of peripheral blood, obtained 28 days after the second dose of the MenACWY control vaccine. These receptors were obtained from an adult who received the MenACWY meningococcal vaccine as a control.

The CDR3 loop reads CASSELMSGDRGYTF. The DNA of the CDR3 is TGTGCCAGCAGTGAACTTATGAGCGGGGATCGGGGCTACACCTTC. The rearrangement links TRBV6-1 to TRBJ1-2; D unclear. The V gene's germline CDR1 is MNHNS and CDR2 SASEGT. The CDR3 spans 15 residues. Trimming took off 2 bases at V and 8 bases at J, with 18 bases between the two ends.

The V gene is TRBV19, the J gene TRBJ2-7, with a weak D call TRBD1 (6 bases). Germline CDR1 is LNHDA and CDR2 is SQIVND (reference sequence). CDR3 length: 15 residues. V lost 6 bases and J 3 bases, leaving 18 bases between the germline ends. This chain's CDR3 is CASRPRTDTYYEQYF. The CDR3 region has the DNA TGTGCCAGTAGGCCAAGGACAGATACCTACTACGAGCAGTACTTC.

This sequence joins TRBV28 and TRBJ2-7; no clear D. V lost 5 bases to trimming and J lost 0 bases, with 11 bases between them. The germline gives CDR1 MDHEN, CDR2 SYDVKM. This CDR3 has 14 amino acids. The CDR3 coding sequence is TGTGCCAGCAGTCCCCCCACAAGCTCCTACGAGCAGTACTTC. It encodes CASSPPTSSYEQYF.

The chain carries TRBV7-9 and TRBJ1-1; D perhaps matches TRBD1 (5 bases). The V and J ends lost 2 bases and 1 base respectively, with 11 bases between them. Germline assignment: CDR1 SEHNR and CDR2 FQNEAQ (reference sequence). The CDR3 loop spans 15 amino acids. The CDR3 here is CASSLLGLPNTEAFF. CDR3 bases: TGTGCCAGCAGCTTATTGGGGCTTCCGAACACTGAAGCTTTCTTT.

The rearrangement uses TRBV6-6 and TRBJ2-5; D possibly corresponds to TRBD2 (6 bases). The germline gives CDR1 MNHNY, CDR2 SVGAGI (reference sequence). The length of the CDR3 is 15 residues. V shed 2 bases and J shed 2 bases, with 12 bases lying between them. CDR3: CASSYRLAGQETQYF. CDR3 DNA sequence: TGTGCCAGCAGTTACAGGTTGGCGGGACAAGAGACCCAGTACTTC.

The chain links TRBV9 to TRBJ2-3, with D hard to call. CDR1 is SGDLS and CDR2 is YYNGEE in the germline V gene. The CDR3 is 15 amino acids. The V and J ends lost 3 bases and 3 bases respectively, with 14 bases between them. This CDR3 is CASSEAGLGTDTQYF. The DNA for the CDR3 is TGTGCCAGCAGCGAGGCCGGGTTGGGTACAGATACGCAGTATTTT.

This rearrangement joins TRBV12-3 or TRBV12-4 to TRBJ2-3; 9 nucleotides agree with TRBD2. This CDR3 contains 13 residues. The trim removed 5 bases at V and 13 bases at J, leaving 10 bases unmatched. This chain's CDR3 is CASSDPGTSYEYF. CDR3 DNA sequence: TGTGCCAGCAGTGACCCCGGGACTAGCTATGAGTATTTT.